Listed here are 25 T cell receptor beta chains from one sample, sequenced in a study of shared clonotypes between healthy human individuals. Generated by immunoSEQ multiplex PCR, the TCRdb table keeps only in-frame clones and is missing some. The profile shows about 1.1 million clones, around three quarters of them singletons. Material: memory CD4+ T cells from PBMCs. The subset denotes: CD45RA-negative fraction. These receptors all come from a man between 18 and 29 years old in good health. Some clones in this sample may be carry-over from other donors' samples.

This chain links TRBV28 with TRBJ2-2; 8 bases are a match to TRBD1. Germline V lookup: CDR1 MDHEN, CDR2 SYDVKM. CDR3 size: 18 residues. J was trimmed by 4 bases and V by 4 bases; bases with no gene match: 14. The CDR3 DNA follows: TGTGCCAGCAGTTCCGGACAGGGAAGGTCGGTTGCCACCGGGGAGCTGTTTTTT. Residues: CASSSGQGRSVATGELFF.

Concerning this clone itself: Other DNA sequences in this specimen translate into the identical CDR3. This chain connects TRBV28 to TRBJ1-2, with D perhaps TRBD1 (6 bases). The V end lost 3 bases, the J end lost 5 bases, and 10 bases lay between the germline ends. This CDR3 spans 13 amino acids. CDR1 is MDHEN, CDR2 SYDVKM, per germline. The CDR3 region has the DNA TGTGCCAGCAGTTTGACAGGAGATTATGGCTACACCTTC. Translated, it gives CASSLTGDYGYTF.

This clone was observed once. This rearrangement joins TRBV6-5 to TRBJ2-5; D call uncertain. This CDR3 is built from 13 residues. CDR1 and CDR2 (germline): MNHEY, SVGAGI. The V gene lost 0 bases and the J gene lost 5 bases, with 7 bases spanning the gap. CDR3: CASSYSIVETQYF. In DNA form, the CDR3 reads TGTGCCAGCAGTTACTCGATCGTTGAGACCCAGTACTTC.

The chain links TRBV28 to TRBJ2-7; D may be TRBD2 (6 bases). V was shortened by 6 bases and J by 2 bases, with 14 bases between the two germline ends. Looked up from germline, CDR1 is MDHEN and CDR2 is SYDVKM. The CDR3 totals 14 residues. This CDR3 reads CASRASAPAYEQYF. Here the CDR3 DNA reads TGTGCCAGCAGGGCTAGCGCCCCAGCCTACGAGCAGTACTTC.

This clone showed up just a few times. This chain joins TRBV15 and TRBJ1-5; D unresolved. Looked up from germline, CDR1 is LNHNV and CDR2 is YYDKDF (reference sequence). Trimming shortened V by 5 bases and J by 4 bases, and 15 bases separated the two germline ends. The CDR3 length is 15 residues. The CDR3 is CATSWIAGPNQPQHF. In DNA form, the CDR3 reads TGTGCCACCAGCTGGATCGCGGGCCCTAATCAGCCCCAGCATTTT.

The chain has TRBV28 and TRBJ1-1, with TRBD1 as a possible D gene (6 bases). The length of the CDR3 is 17 residues. Trimming left V 3 bases short and J 0 bases short, with 17 bases between. Germline lookup yields CDR1 MDHEN and CDR2 SYDVKM. CDR3 amino acids: CASSLGASARLNTEAFF. DNA for the CDR3: TGTGCCAGCAGTTTGGGGGCCTCAGCGCGGTTGAACACTGAAGCTTTCTTT.

V is TRBV25-1 and J is TRBJ2-1, with D possibly matching TRBD2 (5 bases). The V end was cut by 3 bases, the J end by 6 bases, with 9 bases between. This CDR3 spans 13 amino acids. The germline CDR1 and CDR2 sequences are MGHDK and SYGVNS. The chain's CDR3 is CASSDAGLNEQFF. DNA for the CDR3: TGTGCCAGCAGTGACGCGGGTCTCAATGAGCAGTTCTTC.

This rearrangement joins TRBV18 to TRBJ1-1; the D gene is possibly TRBD1 (5 bases). This CDR3 spans 14 amino acids. Trimming removed 4 bases from V and 7 bases from J, with 16 bases in between. Per germline, CDR1 KGHSH and CDR2 LQKENI. CDR3 loop: CASSLNTDNLEAFF. Written as DNA, the CDR3 is TGTGCCAGCTCACTTAATACGGACAATCTTGAAGCTTTCTTT.

This clone was detected a few times. The CDR3 DNA is TGTGCCAGCAGTTACTCGCCTAGCGTGGTTGAGCAGTTCTTC. Translating gives CASSYSPSVVEQFF. V is TRBV6-5 and J is TRBJ2-1; D is possibly TRBD2 (6 bases). Per the germline V gene, CDR1 is MNHEY and CDR2 is SVGAGI. The CDR3 loop spans 14 amino acids. V shed 0 bases and J shed 9 bases, with 12 bases lying between them.

The rearrangement links TRBV28 to TRBJ1-5, with a tentative D call TRBD1 (6 bases). CDR1 is MDHEN, CDR2 SYDVKM, per germline. CDR3 length: 15 residues. Trimming took off 3 bases at V and 6 bases at J, with 15 bases between the two ends. This CDR3 is CASSLSGARGQPQHF. The CDR3 DNA is TGTGCCAGCAGTTTGTCGGGGGCGCGGGGTCAGCCCCAGCATTTT.

In regard to this clone: Other nucleotide sequences in the sample specify the same CDR3. The rearrangement uses TRBV5-1 and TRBJ1-1, with D possibly TRBD1 on 5 matching bases. The CDR3 has 14 amino acids. Germline V gene lookup returns CDR1 SGHRS and CDR2 YFSETQ. Trimming removed 0 bases at V and 4 bases at J, with 10 bases between. CDR3: CASSLGRAGTEAFF. CDR3 nucleotides: TGCGCCAGCAGCTTGGGCAGGGCTGGCACTGAAGCTTTCTTT.

The V and J genes are TRBV28 and TRBJ1-3; D uncertain. The V end was cut by 7 bases, the J end by 4 bases, with 11 bases between. The germline V gene has CDR1 MDHEN and CDR2 SYDVKM. The CDR3 contains 13 residues. CDR3 loop: CASTTGYGNTIYF. Here the CDR3 DNA reads TGTGCCAGCACGACGGGGTACGGAAACACCATATATTTT.

This clone was counted only a few times. V is TRBV29-1 and J is TRBJ2-2; D is unresolved. The CDR3 spans 14 residues. The V end was cut by 3 bases, the J end by 4 bases, with 12 bases between. Germline loops: CDR1 SQVTM, CDR2 ANQGSEA. The CDR3 DNA sequence: TGCAGCGTTGAGCGTCACCCAGCCACCGGGGAGCTGTTTTTT. This codes for CSVERHPATGELFF.

The genes are TRBV29-1 and TRBJ2-7; 8 bases map to TRBD2. The germline V gene has CDR1 SQVTM and CDR2 ANQGSEA. With V trimmed by 6 bases and J by 2 bases, 3 bases remained unmatched. CDR3 length: 12 residues. The CDR3 sequence: CSVREGTYEQYF. The CDR3 region has the DNA TGCAGCGTACGGGAGGGTACCTACGAGCAGTACTTC.

The rearrangement joins TRBV2 to TRBJ2-5; 7 positions match TRBD1. The V gene end was trimmed by 3 bases and the J gene end by 1 base; junction bases not matched to a gene: 5. The germline V gene has CDR1 SNHLY and CDR2 FYNNEI. The CDR3 sequence is 15 residues long. CDR3 DNA sequence: TGTGCCAGCAGTGATCTACAGGGGACCCAAGAGACCCAGTACTTC. It encodes CASSDLQGTQETQYF. Together with reference TRBV2 and TRBJ2-5, the CDR3 gives the full variable domain: EPEVTQTPSHQVTQMGQEVILRCVPISNHLYFYWYRQILGQKVEFLVSFYNNEISEKSEIFDDQFSVERPDGSNFTLKIRSTKLEDSAMYFCASSDLQGTQETQYFGPGTRLLVL.

The chain is built from TRBV12-2 and TRBJ1-5; TRBD1, the D gene given by the table, was not confirmed from the DNA. TRBV12-2 is assigned pseudogene status. The CDR3 sequence is 17 residues long. This chain's CDR3 is CASRLPGQGVRNQPQHF. CDR3 sequence (DNA): TGTGCAAGTCGCTTACCCGGACAGGGAGTACGCAATCAGCCCCAGCATTTT.

The chain uses TRBV29-1 and TRBJ2-5, with D hard to call. CDR1 SQVTM and CDR2 ANQGSEA come from the germline V gene. V gave up 4 bases and J gave up 4 bases, with 13 bases separating them. The CDR3 has 13 residues. The CDR3 protein is CSVAPQGAETQYF. The CDR3 nucleotides are TGCAGCGTTGCCCCCCAAGGCGCAGAGACCCAGTACTTC.

The gene calls are TRBV2 and TRBJ1-2; no firm D call. The CDR3 is 13 amino acids. Trimming shortened V by 6 bases and J by 8 bases, and 16 bases separated the two germline ends. Per germline, CDR1 SNHLY and CDR2 FYNNEI. CDR3 bases: TGTGCCAGCAGCGCGGGGATCGGTATAGGCTACACCTTC. Amino acid sequence: CASSAGIGIGYTF.

This clone showed up just a few times. The rearrangement joins TRBV7-3 to TRBJ2-6; D call uncertain. Per the germline V gene, CDR1 is SGHTA and CDR2 is FQGTGA. V was trimmed by 5 bases and J by 5 bases, leaving 4 bases between them. The CDR3 spans 12 residues. CDR3 nucleotides: TGTGCCAGCAGCAACCGGGCCAACGTCCTGACTTTC. Translation gives CASSNRANVLTF.

The chain has TRBV28 and TRBJ1-2, with TRBD1 as a possible D gene (5 bases). The germline CDR1 and CDR2 sequences are MDHEN and SYDVKM. Trimming removed 3 bases at V and 0 bases at J, with 14 bases between. The length of the CDR3 is 16 residues. This CDR3 reads CASSFPQGNSNYGYTF. The CDR3 DNA is TGTGCCAGCAGTTTCCCTCAGGGAAATTCTAACTATGGCTACACCTTC.

V and J are TRBV10-3 and TRBJ1-2; D call uncertain. The V end was cut by 4 bases, the J end by 3 bases, with 9 bases between. The CDR3 is 13 amino acids. Germline CDR1 reads ENHRY; CDR2 reads SYGVKD. CDR3 protein: CAISADRDYGYTF. CDR3 sequence (DNA): TGTGCCATCAGTGCAGACCGGGACTATGGCTACACCTTC.

The rearrangement links TRBV30 to TRBJ1-2; D remains ambiguous. This CDR3 is 11 amino acids long. Between the trimmed V and J ends, which lost 3 bases and 2 bases, there was a span of 4 bases. In germline, CDR1 is GTSNPN, CDR2 SVGIG (reference sequence). CDR3 nucleotide sequence: TGTGCCTGGAGGGTGAACTATGGCTACACCTTC. It encodes CAWRVNYGYTF.

V usage is TRBV6-1 and J usage is TRBJ1-2, with TRBD1 matching 7 bases. Germline-derived CDR1 and CDR2 are MNHNS and SASEGT. The CDR3 has 10 residues. The CDR3 sequence is CVTGVNGYTF. CDR3 bases: TGTGTTACAGGGGTTAATGGCTACACCTTC.

The gene calls are TRBV7-2 and TRBJ1-5; TRBD1 aligns across 7 bases. Germline CDR1 SGHTA, CDR2 FQGNSA. This CDR3 has 16 amino acids. Trimming removed 4 bases from V and 1 base from J; junction bases left unmatched: 7. Here the CDR3 reads CASSSRQGGSNQPQHF. The CDR3 DNA sequence: TGTGCCAGCAGCTCAAGACAGGGAGGGAGCAATCAGCCCCAGCATTTT.

J is TRBJ1-1 and V is TRBV6-6; possibly TRBD1 for D (6 bases). The CDR3 covers 12 residues. With 8 bases removed from V and 3 bases from J, the gap between germline ends came to 10 bases. From germline, CDR1 is MNHNY and CDR2 SVGAGI (reference sequence). The CDR3 sequence is CASGGRDTEAFF. The CDR3 coding sequence is TGTGCCAGCGGGGGCAGGGACACTGAAGCTTTCTTT.